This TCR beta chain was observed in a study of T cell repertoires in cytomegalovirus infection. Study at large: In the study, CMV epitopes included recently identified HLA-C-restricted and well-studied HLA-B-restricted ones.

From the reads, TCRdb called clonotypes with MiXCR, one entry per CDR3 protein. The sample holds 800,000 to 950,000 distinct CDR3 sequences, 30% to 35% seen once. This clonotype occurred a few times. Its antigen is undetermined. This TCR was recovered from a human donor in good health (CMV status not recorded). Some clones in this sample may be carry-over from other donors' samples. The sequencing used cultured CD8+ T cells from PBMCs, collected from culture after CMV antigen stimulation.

For the CDR3, the DNA is TGTGCCAGCAGCCGTAGCGGGGGTGACACAGATACGCAGTATTTT. The encoded protein is CASSRSGGDTDTQYF. The chain has TRBV7-8 and TRBJ2-3; 9 nucleotides line up with TRBD2. The length of the CDR3 is 15 residues. The germline V gene encodes CDR1 SGHVS and CDR2 FQNEAQ. With 5 bases clipped from V and 2 bases from J, the junction kept 5 bases outside the gene matches.